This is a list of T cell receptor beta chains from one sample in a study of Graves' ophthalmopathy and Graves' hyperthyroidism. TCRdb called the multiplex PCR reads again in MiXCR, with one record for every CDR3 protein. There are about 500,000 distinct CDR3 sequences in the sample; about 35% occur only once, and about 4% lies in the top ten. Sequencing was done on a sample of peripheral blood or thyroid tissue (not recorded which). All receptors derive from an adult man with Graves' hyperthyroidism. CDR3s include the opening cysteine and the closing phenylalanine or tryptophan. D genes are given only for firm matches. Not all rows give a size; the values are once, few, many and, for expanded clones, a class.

TGTGCCAGCAGTTCCCTCTGGGCTTTCTTT CASSSLWAFF . TRBJ1-1 10 many TRBV6-5
TGCAGCGTTTTTTACAAGGACAGGGGGTTTGCCTACGAGCAGTACTTC CSVFYKDRGFAYEQYF TRBD1 TRBJ2-7 16 few TRBV29-1
TGTGCCAGTAGTCGGTTCGGCAACACCGGGGAGCTGTTTTTT CASSRFGNTGELFF . TRBJ2-2 14 many TRBV19
TGTGCCAGCAGCTTAGGTGACAGGGAGGGGAACTATGGCTACACCTTC CASSLGDREGNYGYTF TRBD1 TRBJ1-2 16 . TRBV7-2
TGTGCCAGCAGCTCTGACGGATCTGAAGCTTTCTTT CASSSDGSEAFF . TRBJ1-1 12 many TRBV11-3
TGTGCCAGCAGCCAAGAGGGGACGGCGCGTTCACCCCTCCACTTT CASSQEGTARSPLHF . TRBJ1-6 15 once TRBV7-9
TGTGCCACCAGCAGAGAGACAGGGGATTTTGAAAAACTGTTTTTT CATSRETGDFEKLFF TRBD1 TRBJ1-4 15 many TRBV15
TGTGCCATCAGTATACATAGCGGGAGGAACACAGATACGCAGTATTTT CAISIHSGRNTDTQYF TRBD2 TRBJ2-3 16 few TRBV10-3
TGTGCCAGCAGTGAATTCGGTGGGCCCCAAGAGACCCAGTACTTC CASSEFGGPQETQYF . TRBJ2-5 15 few TRBV25-1
TGTGCCAGCAGCGCAGAGCGGGATGTGACGACCGAAGCTTTCTTT CASSAERDVTTEAFF . TRBJ1-1 15 . TRBV9
TGTGCCACCTCATTCCGACGGGGCATAAATAATTCACCCCTCCACTTT CATSFRRGINNSPLHF . TRBJ1-6 16 many TRBV15
TGTGCCAGCAAAACGTCGACAGCCGATTTCTATGGCTACACCTTC CASKTSTADFYGYTF . TRBJ1-2 15 . TRBV7-9
TGCAGCGTTGACTTACTAGCGGGGGGCCTCTACGAGCAGTACTTC CSVDLLAGGLYEQYF TRBD2 TRBJ2-7 15 . TRBV29-1
TGTGCCAGCAACCCGAATGCGGAGACCCAGTACTTC CASNPNAETQYF . TRBJ2-5 12 many TRBV6-1
TGCAGTGCTGAGGACAGACACTCTGGAAACACCATATATTTT CSAEDRHSGNTIYF . TRBJ1-3 14 . TRBV29-1
TGCAGCTACGAGGACTTACGGAATTCACCCCTCCACTTT CSYEDLRNSPLHF . TRBJ1-6 13 . TRBV29-1
TGTGCCAGCAGCCCACAGGGGTTGGCGACCGGGGAGCTGTTTTTT CASSPQGLATGELFF TRBD1 TRBJ2-2 15 many TRBV7-2
TGCGCCAGCAGTGAGTCAACGATCTACGAGCAGTACTTC CASSESTIYEQYF . TRBJ2-7 13 many TRBV10-2
TGTGCCAGCAGTCCGCCCGGGACAGGGAATTCACCCCTCCACTTT CASSPPGTGNSPLHF TRBD1 TRBJ1-6 15 many TRBV7-8
TGCAGCGTTGGATTGGGGGCGGTGAACACTGAAGCTTTCTTT CSVGLGAVNTEAFF . TRBJ1-1 14 . TRBV29-1
TGTGCCAGCAGTGCTCTAGTTGTTTCTGGGGCCAACGTCCTGACTTTC CASSALVVSGANVLTF . TRBJ2-6 16 many TRBV2
TGTGCCAGCAGTTACGGCGGTGCTAGCGGGTTGGGAGAGACCCAGTACTTC CASSYGGASGLGETQYF TRBD2 TRBJ2-5 17 . TRBV2